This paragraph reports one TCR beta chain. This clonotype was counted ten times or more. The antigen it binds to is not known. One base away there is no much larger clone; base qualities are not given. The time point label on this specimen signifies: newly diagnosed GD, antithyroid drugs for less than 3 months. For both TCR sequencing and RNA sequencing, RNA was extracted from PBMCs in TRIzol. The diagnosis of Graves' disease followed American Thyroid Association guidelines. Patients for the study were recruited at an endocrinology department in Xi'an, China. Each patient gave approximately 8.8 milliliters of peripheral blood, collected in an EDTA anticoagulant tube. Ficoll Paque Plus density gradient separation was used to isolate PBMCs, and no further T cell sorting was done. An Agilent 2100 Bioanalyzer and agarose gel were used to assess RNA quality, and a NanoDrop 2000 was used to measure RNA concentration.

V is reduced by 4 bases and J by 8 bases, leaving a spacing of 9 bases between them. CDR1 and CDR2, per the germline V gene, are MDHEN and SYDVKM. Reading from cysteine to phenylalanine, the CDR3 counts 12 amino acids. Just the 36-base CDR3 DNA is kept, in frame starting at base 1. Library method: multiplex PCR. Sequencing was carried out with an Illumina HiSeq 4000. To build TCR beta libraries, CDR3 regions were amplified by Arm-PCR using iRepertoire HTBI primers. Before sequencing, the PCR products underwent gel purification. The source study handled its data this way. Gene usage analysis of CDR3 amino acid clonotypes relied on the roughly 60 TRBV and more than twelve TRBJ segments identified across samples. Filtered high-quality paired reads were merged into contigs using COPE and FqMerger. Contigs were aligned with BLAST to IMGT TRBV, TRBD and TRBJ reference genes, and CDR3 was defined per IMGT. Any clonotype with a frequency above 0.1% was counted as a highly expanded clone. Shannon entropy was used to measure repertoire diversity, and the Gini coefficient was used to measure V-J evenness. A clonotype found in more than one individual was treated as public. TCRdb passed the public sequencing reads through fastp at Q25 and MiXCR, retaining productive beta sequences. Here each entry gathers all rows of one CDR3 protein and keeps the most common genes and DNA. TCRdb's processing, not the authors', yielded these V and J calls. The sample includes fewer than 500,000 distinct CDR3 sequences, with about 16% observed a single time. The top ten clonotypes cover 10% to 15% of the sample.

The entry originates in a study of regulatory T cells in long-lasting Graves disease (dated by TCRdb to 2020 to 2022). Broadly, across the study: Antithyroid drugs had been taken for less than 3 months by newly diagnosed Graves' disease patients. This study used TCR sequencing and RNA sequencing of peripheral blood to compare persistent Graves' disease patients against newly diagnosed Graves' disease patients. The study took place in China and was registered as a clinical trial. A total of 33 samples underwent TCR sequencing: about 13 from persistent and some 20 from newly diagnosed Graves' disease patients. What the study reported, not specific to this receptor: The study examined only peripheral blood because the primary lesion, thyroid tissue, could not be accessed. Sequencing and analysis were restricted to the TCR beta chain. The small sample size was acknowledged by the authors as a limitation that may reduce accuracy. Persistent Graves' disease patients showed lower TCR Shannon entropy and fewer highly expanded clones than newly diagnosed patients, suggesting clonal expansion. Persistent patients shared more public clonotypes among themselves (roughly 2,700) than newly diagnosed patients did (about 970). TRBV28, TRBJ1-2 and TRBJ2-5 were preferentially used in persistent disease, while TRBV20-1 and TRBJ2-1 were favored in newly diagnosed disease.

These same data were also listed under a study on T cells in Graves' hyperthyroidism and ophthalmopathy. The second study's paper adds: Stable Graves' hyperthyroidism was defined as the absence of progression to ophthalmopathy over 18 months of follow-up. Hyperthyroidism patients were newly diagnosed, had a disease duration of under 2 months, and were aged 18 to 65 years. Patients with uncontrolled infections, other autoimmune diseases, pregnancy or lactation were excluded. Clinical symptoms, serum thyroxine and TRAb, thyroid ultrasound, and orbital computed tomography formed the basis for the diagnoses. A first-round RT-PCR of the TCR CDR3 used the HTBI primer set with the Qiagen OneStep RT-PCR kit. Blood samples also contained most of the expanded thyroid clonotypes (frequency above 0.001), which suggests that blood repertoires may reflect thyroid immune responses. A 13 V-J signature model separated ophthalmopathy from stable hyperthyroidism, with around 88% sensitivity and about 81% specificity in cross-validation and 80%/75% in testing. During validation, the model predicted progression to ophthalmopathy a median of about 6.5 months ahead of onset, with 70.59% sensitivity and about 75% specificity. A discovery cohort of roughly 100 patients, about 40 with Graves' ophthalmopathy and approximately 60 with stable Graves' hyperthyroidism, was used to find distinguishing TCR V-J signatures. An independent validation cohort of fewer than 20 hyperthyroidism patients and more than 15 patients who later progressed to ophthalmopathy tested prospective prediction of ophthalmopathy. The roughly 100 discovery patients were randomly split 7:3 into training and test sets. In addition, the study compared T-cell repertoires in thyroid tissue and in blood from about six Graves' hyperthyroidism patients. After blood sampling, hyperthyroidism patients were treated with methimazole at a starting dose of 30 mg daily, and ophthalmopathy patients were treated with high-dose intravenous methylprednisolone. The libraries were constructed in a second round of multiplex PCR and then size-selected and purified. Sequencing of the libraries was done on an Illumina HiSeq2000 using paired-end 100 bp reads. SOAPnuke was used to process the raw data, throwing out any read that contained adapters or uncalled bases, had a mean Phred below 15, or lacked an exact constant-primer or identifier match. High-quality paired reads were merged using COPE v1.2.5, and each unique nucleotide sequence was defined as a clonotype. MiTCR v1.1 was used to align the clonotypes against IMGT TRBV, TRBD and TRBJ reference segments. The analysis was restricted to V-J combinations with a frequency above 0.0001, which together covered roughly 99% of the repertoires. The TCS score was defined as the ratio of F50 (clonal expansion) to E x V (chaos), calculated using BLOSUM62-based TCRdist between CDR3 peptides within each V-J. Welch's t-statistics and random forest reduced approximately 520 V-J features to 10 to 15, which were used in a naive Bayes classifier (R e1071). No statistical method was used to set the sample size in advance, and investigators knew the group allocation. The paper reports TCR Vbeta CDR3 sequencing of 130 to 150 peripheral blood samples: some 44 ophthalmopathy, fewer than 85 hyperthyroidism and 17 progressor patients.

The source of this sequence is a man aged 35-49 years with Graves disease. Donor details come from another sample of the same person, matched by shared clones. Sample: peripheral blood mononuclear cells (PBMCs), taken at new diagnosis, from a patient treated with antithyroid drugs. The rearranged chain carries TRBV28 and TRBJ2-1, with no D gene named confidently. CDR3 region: CASSSSMDEQFF. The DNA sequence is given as TGTGCCAGCAGTTCAAGCATGGATGAGCAGTTCTTC.